This T cell receptor beta chain was found in a study of cytomegalovirus exposure and HLA in healthy donors. Study-wide findings and caveats: Later analysis identified around 15,000 TCR beta sequences associated with HLA alleles, using a false discovery rate threshold of 0.05. The later analysis indicated that the majority of CMV-associated TCR beta chains appeared HLA-restricted.

Use of 60 Vbeta and 13 Jbeta primers characterized the PCR. Generated by immunoSEQ multiplex PCR, the TCRdb table keeps only in-frame clones and is missing some. The table includes around 200,000 clones, 65% to 90% detected once. The CDR3 spans 13 residues. V dropped 3 bases and J dropped 4; count of bases not matched to a gene: 2. Per the germline V gene, CDR1 is SGDLS and CDR2 is YYNGEE. Note on this clone: Its specificity is not known.

Sequencing input: PBMCs. This clonotype was obtained from a girl aged 10 to 17 in good health and CMV-seronegative. V and J are TRBV9 and TRBJ1-2, with 8 positions matching TRBD1. The CDR3 loop reads CASSGTGFYGYTF. The CDR3 bases are TGTGCCAGCAGCGGGACAGGGTTCTATGGCTACACCTTC. The full variable domain, rest sourced from reference TRBV9 and TRBJ1-2, is DSGVTQTPKHLITATGQRVTLRCSPRSGDLSVYWYQQSLDQGLQFLIQYYNGEERAKGNILERFSAQQFPDLHSELNLSSLELGDSALYFCASSGTGFYGYTFGSGTRLTVV.